This T cell receptor beta chain was found in a study of regulatory dendritic cells for organ transplantation (dated by TCRdb to 2017 to 2019). Regarding the study in general: Sorted naive and memory CD4+ and CD8+ T cells had their TCRbeta repertoires sequenced both before and after allostimulation with either regulatory or mature dendritic cells. What the research found in general, with its limitations: Repertoires were highly diverse in naive CD4+ and CD8+ T cells, less diverse in memory cells, and most oligoclonal in memory CD8+ cells. Of the resting subsets, memory CD8+ T cells had the largest number of alloreactive TCR clonotypes. Only a couple of subjects were sequenced, and considerable between-individual heterogeneity in the alloreactive memory CD8+ T cell pool was noted by the authors. In both subjects, allostimulation led to expansion of memory CD8+ clones, although regulatory dendritic cells appeared to cause more limited expansion than mature dendritic cells did.

Of note for this clone: The target of this receptor is not known. Within one base of it there is no much larger clone, and no base qualities were kept.

V loses 5 bases of germline sequence and J loses 0 bases, and the interval between the two ends is 5 bases. The CDR3 numbers 13 residues from cysteine through phenylalanine. The CDR3 DNA has 39 bases and is translated from base 1. CDR1 and CDR2, per the germline V gene, are LGHNT and FRNRAP. A multiplexed two-step PCR with Vbeta-specific forward primers and Jbeta-specific reverse primers was used to amplify the TCRbeta CDR3 regions. The TCRbeta libraries were sequenced on an Illumina instrument via the immunoSEQ service. The study's own analysis went as follows. V, D and J genes were assigned using IMGT annotation, and counts were corrected for multiplex PCR bias using synthetic CDR3 analogues. Repertoire clonality was computed in the immunoSEQ Analyzer as one minus normalized Shannon entropy. Fisher's exact test with Benjamini-Hochberg false discovery rate control was used to define clonal expansion, with two-tailed P<0.01. The clones in this table, taken by TCRdb from immuneACCESS, are in-frame only. Not every clone is retained; where verified, under half of the shortfall comes from an unresolved V gene, and the cause of the rest is unknown. V and J calls and clone size are as listed in that table; D and trimming were resolved from the DNA. This sample gives 25,000 to 35,000 clones in total; less than 85% of them show up just once. The ten top clones hold approximately 0.44% of the sample.

FACS was used to sort naive T cells as CD45RA+ cells and memory T cells as CD45RO+ CD4+ or CD8+ cells. The T cells used for TCR sequencing were obtained from a couple of healthy control subjects. Unstimulated sorted T cell subsets were used as baseline controls for the mixed lymphocyte reactions. The Qiagen DNeasy Blood & Tissue Kit was used for extraction of genomic DNA. The rearrangement combines TRBV12-5 with TRBJ1-5; the D gene remains uncertain. The sequenced sample consisted of naive CD8+ T cells from blood. According to the study, the label for this sample's cell subset or site signals: CD45RA+ naive T cells. The source of this sequence is a human donor in good health. The CDR3: CASGPGSNQPQHF. The nucleotide sequence is TGTGCTAGTGGTCCCGGTAGCAATCAGCCCCAGCATTTT. The CDR3 plus the reference TRBV12-5 and TRBJ1-5 genes for the other parts give the full variable domain: DARVTQTPRHKVTEMGQEVTMRCQPILGHNTVFWYRQTMMQGLELLAYFRNRAPLDDSGMPKDRFSAEMPDATLATLKIQPSEPRDSAVYFCASGPGSNQPQHFGDGTRLSIL.